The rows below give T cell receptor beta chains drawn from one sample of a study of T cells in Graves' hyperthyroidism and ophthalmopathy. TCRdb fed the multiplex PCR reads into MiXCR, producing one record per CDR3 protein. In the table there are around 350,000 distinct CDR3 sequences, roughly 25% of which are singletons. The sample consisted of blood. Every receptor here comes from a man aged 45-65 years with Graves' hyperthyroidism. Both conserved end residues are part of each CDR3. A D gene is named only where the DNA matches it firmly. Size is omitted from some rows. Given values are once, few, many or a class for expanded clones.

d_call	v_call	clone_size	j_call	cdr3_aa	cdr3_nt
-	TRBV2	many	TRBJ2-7	CASSEAGQRGYEQYF	TGTGCCAGCAGTGAAGCGGGACAACGGGGCTACGAGCAGTACTTC
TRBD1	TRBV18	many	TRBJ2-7	CASSRDRGYEQYF	TGTGCCAGCAGCCGGGACAGGGGATACGAGCAGTACTTC
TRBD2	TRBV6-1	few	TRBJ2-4	CASSEALGRAVGIQYF	TGTGCCAGCAGTGAAGCACTCGGGAGGGCGGTGGGCATTCAGTACTTC
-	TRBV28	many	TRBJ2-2	CASSSGTGELFF	TGTGCCAGCAGTTCTGGGACCGGGGAGCTGTTTTTT
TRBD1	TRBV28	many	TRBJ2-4	CASSLALTGGKNIQYF	TGTGCCAGCAGTTTAGCCTTGACAGGGGGGAAAAACATTCAGTACTTC
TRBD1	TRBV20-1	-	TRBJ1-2	CSARTGQNYGYTF	TGCAGTGCTCGGACAGGGCAGAACTATGGCTACACCTTC
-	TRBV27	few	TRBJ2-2	CASSLQAPRTGELFF	TGTGCCAGCAGTTTACAGGCCCCCCGGACCGGGGAGCTGTTTTTT
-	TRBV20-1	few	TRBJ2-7	CSARDLGRTGYEQYF	TGCAGTGCTAGAGATCTCGGACGGACTGGGTACGAGCAGTACTTC
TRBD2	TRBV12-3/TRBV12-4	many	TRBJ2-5	CASSSLTSIETQYF	TGTGCCAGCAGTTCGTTGACTAGCATCGAGACCCAGTACTTC
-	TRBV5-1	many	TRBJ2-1	CASSLSLAHNEQFF	TGCGCCAGCAGCTTGTCGCTAGCCCACAATGAGCAGTTCTTC
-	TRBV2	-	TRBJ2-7	CASSSQGDEQYF	TGTGCCAGCAGTTCTCAGGGAGACGAGCAGTACTTC
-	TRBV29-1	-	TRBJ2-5	CSAGGRREGETQYF	TGCAGCGCCGGGGGCAGGAGGGAAGGAGAGACCCAGTACTTC
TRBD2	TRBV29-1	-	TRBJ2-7	CSALGTSGSHEQYF	TGCAGCGCCCTCGGGACTAGCGGGAGTCACGAGCAGTACTTC
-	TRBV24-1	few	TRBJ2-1	CASAKDPGDEQFF	TGTGCCAGTGCCAAAGACCCGGGGGATGAGCAGTTCTTC
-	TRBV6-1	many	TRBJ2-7	CASTRGQRGSSYEQYF	TGTGCCAGCACCAGGGGACAGCGGGGCTCGTCCTACGAGCAGTACTTC
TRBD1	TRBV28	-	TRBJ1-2	CATSTGDYGYTF	TGTGCCACCTCGACAGGGGACTATGGCTACACCTTC
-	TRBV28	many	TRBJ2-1	CASSLRGDHRYNEQFF	TGTGCCAGCAGTTTACGCGGGGACCATCGCTACAATGAGCAGTTCTTC
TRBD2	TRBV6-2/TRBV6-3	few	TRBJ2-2	CASSYSTSGNTGELFF	TGTGCCAGCAGTTACTCAACTAGCGGGAACACCGGGGAGCTGTTTTTT
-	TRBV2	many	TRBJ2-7	CASSEGVAWQYF	TGTGCCAGCAGTGAAGGAGTTGCATGGCAGTACTTC
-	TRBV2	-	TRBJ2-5	CASRKTSGGDETQYF	TGTGCCAGCAGGAAGACTTCAGGGGGGGACGAGACCCAGTACTTC
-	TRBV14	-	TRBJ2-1	CASSQGQANGETQFF	TGTGCCAGCAGCCAAGGGCAGGCGAATGGGGAGACCCAGTTCTTC
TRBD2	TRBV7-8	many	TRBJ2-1	CASSLMAGRGPYNEQFF	TGTGCCAGCAGCTTAATGGCGGGGAGGGGCCCCTACAATGAGCAGTTCTTC
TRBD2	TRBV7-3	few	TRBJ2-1	CASSPQRGRYNEQFF	TGTGCCAGCAGCCCCCAGCGGGGTCGGTACAATGAGCAGTTCTTC
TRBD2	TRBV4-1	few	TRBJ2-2	CASSQATSANTGELFF	TGCGCCAGCAGCCAAGCGACTAGCGCGAACACCGGGGAGCTGTTTTTT
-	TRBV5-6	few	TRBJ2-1	CASSSTLRGSGPSYNEQFF	TGTGCCAGCAGCTCCACCCTTCGAGGTAGCGGACCCTCCTACAATGAGCAGTTCTTC
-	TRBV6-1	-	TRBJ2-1	CAAAPSGYEQFF	TGTGCCGCCGCCCCGAGCGGCTATGAGCAGTTCTTC
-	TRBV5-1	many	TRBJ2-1	CASSYQGQNNEQFF	TGCGCCAGCAGCTACCAAGGACAAAACAATGAGCAGTTCTTC
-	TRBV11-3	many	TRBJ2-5	CASSLGDSETQYF	TGTGCCAGCAGCTTAGGAGACTCGGAGACCCAGTACTTC
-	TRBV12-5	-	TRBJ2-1	CASAWGCPDNEQFF	TGTGCTAGTGCCTGGGGGTGCCCCGACAATGAGCAGTTCTTC
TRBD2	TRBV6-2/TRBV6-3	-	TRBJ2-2	CASSYPPGGLTGELFF	TGTGCCAGCAGTTACCCCCCGGGAGGGCTCACCGGGGAGCTGTTTTTT
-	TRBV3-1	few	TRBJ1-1	CASSLPGHLNTEAFF	TGTGCCAGCAGCCTCCCAGGGCATCTGAACACTGAAGCTTTCTTT
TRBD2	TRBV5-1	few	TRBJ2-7	CASSFGGTRDEQYF	TGCGCCAGCAGCTTTGGCGGGACTAGGGACGAGCAGTACTTC
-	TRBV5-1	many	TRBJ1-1	CASSLAVGGNTEAFF	TGCGCCAGCAGCTTGGCCGTAGGTGGGAACACTGAAGCTTTCTTT
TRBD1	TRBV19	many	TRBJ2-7	CASRSGSGGSHEQYF	TGTGCCAGTAGAAGTGGGTCAGGGGGATCCCACGAGCAGTACTTC
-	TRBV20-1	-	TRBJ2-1	CSAAAGYNERFF	TGCAGTGCGGCAGCGGGTTACAATGAGCGGTTCTTC
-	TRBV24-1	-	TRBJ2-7	CATSDARTVSYEQYF	TGTGCCACCAGTGACGCAAGGACGGTCTCCTACGAGCAGTACTTC
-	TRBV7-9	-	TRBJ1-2	CASSWRDNYGYTF	TGTGCCAGCAGCTGGAGGGACAACTATGGCTACACCTTC
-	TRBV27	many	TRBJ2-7	CASSLKDSYEQYF	TGTGCCAGCAGTTTAAAGGACAGTTACGAGCAGTACTTC
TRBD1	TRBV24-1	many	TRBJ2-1	CATSDAQGSEQFF	TGTGCCACCAGTGATGCACAGGGGAGTGAGCAGTTCTTC
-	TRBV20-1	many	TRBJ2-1	CSAYPGRNEQFF	TGCAGTGCTTACCCGGGACGAAATGAGCAGTTCTTC
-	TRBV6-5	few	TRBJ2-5	CASSYPPPRGGETQYF	TGTGCCAGCAGTTACCCTCCGCCCCGGGGCGGAGAGACCCAGTACTTC
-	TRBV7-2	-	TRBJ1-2	CASSFNAFAGYTF	TGTGCCAGCAGCTTCAATGCCTTTGCTGGCTACACCTTC